This T cell receptor (beta chain) emerged from a study of T cell responses to AZD1222 COVID-19 vaccine. For this clone: Antigen: not known.

The data were produced by immunoSEQ multiplex PCR, yet TCRdb's version contains in-frame clones alone and is incomplete. The sample records 140,000 or so clones, 80% to 90% being singletons. Study-level results: Repertoire sampling occurred only after the peak T cell response. When two AZD1222 doses had been given, Spike-specific TCR breadth and depth rose.

The sequences come from peripheral blood, collected on day 0 of AZD1222 vaccination. The receptor's source is an adult in good health.

The CDR3 DNA sequence: TGCGCCAGCAGCAGTACTAATGCCGAGCAGTACTTC. Translated, it gives CASSSTNAEQYF. V is TRBV5-1 and J is TRBJ2-7; D is unresolved. The CDR3 runs to 12 residues. The germline V gene has CDR1 SGHRS and CDR2 YFSETQ. V lost 4 bases and J lost 6, with 11 bases in between. The full variable domain, in which reference TRBV5-1 and TRBJ2-7 provide the parts outside the CDR3, is KAGVTQTPRYLIKTRGQQVTLSCSPISGHRSVSWYQQTPGQGLQFLFEYFSETQRNKGNFPGRFSGRQFSNSRSEMNVSTLELGDSALYLCASSSTNAEQYFGPGTRLTVT.